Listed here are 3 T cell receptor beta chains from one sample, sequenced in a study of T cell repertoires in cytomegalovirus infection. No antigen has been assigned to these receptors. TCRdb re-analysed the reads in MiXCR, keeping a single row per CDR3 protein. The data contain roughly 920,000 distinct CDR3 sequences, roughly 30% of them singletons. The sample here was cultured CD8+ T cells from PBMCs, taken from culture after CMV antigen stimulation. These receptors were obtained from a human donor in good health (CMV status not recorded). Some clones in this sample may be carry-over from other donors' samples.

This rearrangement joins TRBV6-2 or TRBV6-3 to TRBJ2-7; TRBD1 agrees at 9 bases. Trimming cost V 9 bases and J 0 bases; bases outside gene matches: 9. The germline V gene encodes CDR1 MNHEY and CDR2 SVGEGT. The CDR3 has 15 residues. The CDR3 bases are TGTGCCAGTCGGTGGGACAGGGACAGCTCCTACGAGCAGTACGTC. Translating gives CASRWDRDSSYEQYV.

CDR3 DNA: TGTGCCAGCAGTGACACAACAGGGTTTGGTAATTCACCCCTCCACTTT. It specifies CASSDTTGFGNSPLHF. The chain carries TRBV2 and TRBJ1-6; D possibly corresponds to TRBD1 (6 bases). Per the germline V gene, CDR1 is SNHLY and CDR2 is FYNNEI. The CDR3 totals 16 residues. V lost 3 bases, J lost 6 bases, and 15 bases lay in between.

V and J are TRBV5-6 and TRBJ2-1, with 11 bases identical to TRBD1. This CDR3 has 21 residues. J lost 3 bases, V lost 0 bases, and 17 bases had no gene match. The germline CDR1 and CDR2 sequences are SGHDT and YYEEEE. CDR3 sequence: CASSLEYRDRGLRESYNEQFF. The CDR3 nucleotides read TGTGCCAGCAGCTTGGAATACCGGGACAGGGGGTTGCGGGAAAGCTACAATGAGCAGTTCTTC.